This T cell receptor beta chain was captured in a study of T cell changes during pregnancy in multiple sclerosis (dated by TCRdb to about 2019). Context from the whole study: Changes in the T cell repertoire over the course of pregnancy were examined in this study in women with multiple sclerosis.

To note about this clone: What antigen it recognizes has not been identified. The input lacks base qualities; no much larger clone sits a single base away.

The library was built by means of the immunoSEQ multiplex PCR assay. As stored in TCRdb, this immuneACCESS dataset retains in-frame rearrangements with V and J assigned. A fraction of the clones does not appear; measured against another copy, unresolved V genes explain less than half of the discrepancy, and the remainder lacks a known reason. The sample records about 38,000 clones, 88% of which are singletons. The ten most abundant clones make up 6.5% to 8.5% of the sample. Inclusive of the bounding cysteine and phenylalanine, the CDR3 is 15 residues long. CDR3 DNA only is kept here, 45 bases in frame from base 1. The germline V gene sets CDR1 to MNHEY and CDR2 to SVGAGI. The junction carries 11 bases between V and J, which are trimmed by 2 bases and 1 base respectively.

This clonotype was obtained from a female donor with multiple sclerosis, enrolled in a pregnancy study. In this chain, TRBV6-5 is recombined with TRBJ1-1; the D gene is unclear. Sample: CD8+ T cells from peripheral blood mononuclear cells, taken in the third trimester of pregnancy. The sequenced DNA is TGTGCCAGCAGTTACCCCCGCGCGGGGAACACTGAAGCTTTCTTT. Its translation is CASSYPRAGNTEAFF.